This entry lists 3 T cell receptor beta chains sequenced from one sample in a study of PD-L1 blockade in urothelial cancer. Time point reported: peripheral blood 6 weeks after treatment start. The data were produced by immunoSEQ multiplex PCR, yet TCRdb's version contains in-frame clones alone and is incomplete. The profile shows about 48,000 clones, around 86% of them singletons. This specimen was PBMCs, taken around atezolizumab (anti-PD-L1) treatment. The receptors come from a man aged 55 to 70 with urothelial cancer.

This chain links TRBV30 with TRBJ1-3; 9 bases are shared with TRBD1. CDR1 and CDR2 (germline): GTSNPN, SVGIG (reference sequence). With V trimmed by 5 bases and J by 2 bases, 10 bases remained unmatched. The CDR3 is 16 residues long. The chain's CDR3 is CAWEPGQGTTGNTIYF. DNA for the CDR3: TGTGCCTGGGAGCCGGGACAGGGCACAACTGGAAACACCATATATTTT.

The rearrangement joins TRBV5-1 to TRBJ2-3, with 8 bases fitting TRBD1. The V and J ends lost 4 bases and 5 bases, in that order; junction bases with no gene match: 9. The CDR3 consists of 15 residues. The V gene's germline CDR1 is SGHRS and CDR2 YFSETQ. CDR3 amino acids: CASSPGQGRGDTQYF. DNA for the CDR3: TGCGCCAGCAGCCCCGGACAGGGTAGGGGAGATACGCAGTATTTT.

CDR3 sequence (DNA): TGTGCCACCAGCAGAGATCGCCAGGGTGTCGATACGCAGTATTTT. Encoded protein: CATSRDRQGVDTQYF. The chain recombines TRBV15 with TRBJ2-3, with a tentative D call TRBD1 (5 bases). The ends were cut back, 0 bases at V and 6 bases at J, with 13 bases in the middle. Germline V gives CDR1 LNHNV, CDR2 YYDKDF (reference sequence). The CDR3 runs 15 residues.